Listed here are 13 T cell receptor beta chains from one sample, sequenced in a study of identical twins (dated by TCRdb to about 2016). The library was prepared using 5' RACE. Sequencing relied on an Illumina HiSeq 2000. TCRdb reworked the public reads: Q25 trimming with fastp, MiXCR clone assembly, productive beta chains retained. Identical CDR3 proteins give one entry, which carries the most common genes and DNA. The sample table contains a few hundred thousand distinct CDR3 sequences; only one count was recorded for 13% to 15% of them. Approximately 1% of the sample rests with the top ten. These data also formed part of another study, on yellow fever vaccine responses in identical twins.

The sample taken for sequencing was CD4+ T cells sorted from blood. Receptor source: a woman under 30 in good health.

This clonotype was observed many times. V gene TRBV4-2 combines with J gene TRBJ2-3; a possible D gene is TRBD1 (5 bases). The CDR3 is 14 residues long. Germline V gives CDR1 LGHNA, CDR2 YNFKEQ. The ends were cut back, 1 base at V and 5 bases at J, with 10 bases in the middle. The CDR3 spells CASSQARGEDTQYF. CDR3 DNA sequence: TGTGCCAGCAGCCAAGCTAGGGGTGAAGATACGCAGTATTTT.

The chain combines TRBV20-1 with TRBJ2-2; D is unclear. The CDR3 sequence is 14 residues long. CDR1 and CDR2 from the germline V gene are DFQATT and SNEGSKA (reference sequence). Trimming took off 3 bases at V and 5 bases at J, with 13 bases between the two ends. The CDR3 sequence is CSASPSPKTGELFF. The DNA of the CDR3 is TGCAGTGCTAGCCCTTCCCCTAAGACCGGGGAGCTGTTTTTT.

This clonotype showed up just a few times. The rearrangement links TRBV18 to TRBJ2-4, with TRBD2 as a possible D gene (7 bases). V lost 2 bases, J lost 6 bases, and 29 bases lay in between. This CDR3 spans 20 amino acids. Per germline, CDR1 KGHSH and CDR2 LQKENI. DNA of the CDR3: TGTGCCAGCTCACCAACTAACCGAACAACGGGGGGCGCAACTGGAAACATTCAGTACTTC. This gives the protein CASSPTNRTTGGATGNIQYF.

This clonotype was counted between two and nine times. The V and J genes are TRBV7-8 and TRBJ2-5; TRBD2 agrees at 7 bases. V lost 3 bases, J lost 2 bases, and 12 bases stayed unmatched. The CDR3 totals 17 residues. Germline lookup yields CDR1 SGHVS and CDR2 FQNEAQ. The CDR3 loop is CASSFSRGGGLQETQYF. CDR3 DNA sequence: TGTGCCAGCAGCTTTTCGCGGGGCGGGGGACTACAAGAGACCCAGTACTTC.

This clonotype has more than one count but fewer than ten. The chain carries TRBV27 and TRBJ2-7, with D possibly being TRBD1 (6 bases). The CDR3 sequence is 16 residues long. Germline CDR1 and CDR2: MNHEY and SMNVEV (reference sequence). Trimming shortened V by 0 bases and J by 2 bases, and 14 bases separated the two germline ends. The CDR3 bases are TGTGCCAGCAGTTTATCTGTCGGGACAACCACCTACGAGCAGTACTTC. Its protein is CASSLSVGTTTYEQYF.

This clonotype was seen a handful of times. The rearrangement joins TRBV7-2 to TRBJ2-7; no definite D call. This CDR3 region has 14 residues. Germline lookup yields CDR1 SGHTA and CDR2 FQGNSA. Deletions cut 4 bases from V and 2 bases from J, with 12 bases between. Written as DNA, the CDR3 is TGTGCCAGCAGCTCCCGGAGTGGGACCTACGAGCAGTACTTC. Its translation is CASSSRSGTYEQYF.

The gene calls are TRBV12-3 or TRBV12-4 and TRBJ2-3, with D possibly being TRBD1 (6 bases). The CDR3 totals 13 residues. Trimming left V 7 bases short and J 5 bases short, with 13 bases between. The CDR3 loop is CASTQGSVDTQYF. The CDR3 coding sequence is TGTGCCAGCACTCAGGGGTCGGTAGATACGCAGTATTTT.

This clonotype was picked up a small number of times. This chain connects TRBV5-5 to TRBJ2-3; 12 nucleotides line up with TRBD2. The CDR3 sequence is 14 residues long. V lost 4 bases and J lost 12; bases outside the gene matches: 9. Germline lookup yields CDR1 SGHKS and CDR2 YYEKEE (reference sequence). CDR3 residues: CASSKGLAGTEQYF. As DNA, the CDR3 is TGTGCCAGCAGCAAGGGACTAGCGGGTACAGAACAGTATTTT.

This clonotype has ten or more counts. V gene TRBV29-1 combines with J gene TRBJ2-2; perhaps TRBD1 as D (5 bases). This CDR3 has 14 residues. Per germline, CDR1 SQVTM and CDR2 ANQGSEA. V was clipped by 7 bases and J by 0 bases, with 12 bases between them. The CDR3 region has the DNA TGCAGCGCCAGGGTCTTATCGAACACCGGGGAGCTGTTTTTT. Protein sequence: CSARVLSNTGELFF.

The rearrangement links TRBV28 to TRBJ2-3; TRBD1 might be the D (5 bases). Germline values: CDR1 MDHEN, CDR2 SYDVKM. Trimming shortened V by 3 bases and J by 0 bases, and 13 bases separated the two germline ends. The CDR3 contains 16 residues. The CDR3 DNA reads TGTGCCAGCAGTTTCATGGGGCAGGGAAGCACAGATACGCAGTATTTT. Translating gives CASSFMGQGSTDTQYF.

This sequence joins TRBV10-3 and TRBJ2-7; perhaps TRBD2 as D (5 bases). The CDR3 has 14 residues. Germline values: CDR1 ENHRY, CDR2 SYGVKD. Trimming shortened V by 8 bases and J by 0 bases, and 14 bases separated the two germline ends. Here the CDR3 reads CAIPWAGDSYEQYF. The CDR3 nucleotides are TGTGCCATCCCGTGGGCGGGTGACTCCTACGAGCAGTACTTC.

This clonotype was detected only a few times. The chain has TRBV9 and TRBJ2-1; D uncertain. Germline V CDR1 and CDR2: SGDLS, YYNGEE. The CDR3 consists of 15 residues. The V gene lost 0 bases and the J gene lost 2 bases, with 9 bases spanning the gap. CDR3 bases: TGTGCCAGCAGCGTAGACGGGCAAACCTACAATGAGCAGTTCTTC. Residues: CASSVDGQTYNEQFF.

The table lists this clonotype with many counts. J is TRBJ2-7 and V is TRBV6-1, with TRBD1 matching 7 bases. The trim removed 7 bases at V and 3 bases at J, leaving 9 bases unmatched. The CDR3 is made up of 14 amino acids. Germline assignment: CDR1 MNHNS and CDR2 SASEGT. The CDR3 coding sequence is TGTGCCAGCAACCTCACAGGGGCCCACTACGAGCAGTACTTC. As protein: CASNLTGAHYEQYF.